A single sample is the source of the 10 T cell receptor beta chains below, sequenced in a study of blood T cell repertoires in COVID-19. Data came from immunoSEQ multiplex PCR; TCRdb stores just in-frame clones and leaves some out. The table has around 65,000 clones, around 85% seen once. The specimen was peripheral blood. Receptors originate from a man aged 55 to 70 with acute or convalescent COVID-19.

This clone has a handful of counts. The chain combines TRBV27 with TRBJ2-1; D is uncertain. This CDR3 is built from 13 residues. Germline-derived CDR1 and CDR2 are MNHEY and SMNVEV (reference sequence). The V end lost 2 bases, the J end lost 1 base, and 3 bases lay between the germline ends. Here the CDR3 DNA reads TGTGCCAGCAGTTTAGTATCCTACAATGAGCAGTTCTTC. Protein product: CASSLVSYNEQFF.

The CDR3 DNA reads as TGTGCCAGCAGCCTCAATCAGGGGGCGCAGGCCGGGGAGCTGTTTTTT. Protein product: CASSLNQGAQAGELFF. This chain uses TRBV7-6 with TRBJ2-2, with 8 bases that match TRBD1. Unmatched junction bases numbered 11, after V lost 5 bases and J lost 6 bases. The CDR3 length is 16 residues. The germline CDR1 and CDR2 sequences are SGHVS and FNYEAQ.

The chain combines TRBV18 with TRBJ1-1; 9 nucleotides line up with TRBD1. The CDR3 sequence is 14 residues long. With V trimmed by 2 bases and J by 7 bases, 5 bases remained unmatched. Germline V lookup: CDR1 KGHSH, CDR2 LQKENI. The CDR3 here is CASSPLQGAGEAFF. CDR3 coding DNA: TGTGCCAGCTCACCATTACAGGGGGCGGGTGAAGCTTTCTTT.

V usage is TRBV28 and J usage is TRBJ1-4; D call uncertain. CDR1 and CDR2 (germline): MDHEN, SYDVKM. The length of the CDR3 is 10 residues. V lost 8 bases to trimming and J lost 13 bases, with 11 bases between them. The CDR3 DNA sequence: TGTGCCAGCGGCCGCTCGGGACTGTTTTTT. The encoded protein is CASGRSGLFF.

J is TRBJ1-3 and V is TRBV28, with D unresolved. The CDR3 consists of 14 residues. The germline gives CDR1 MDHEN, CDR2 SYDVKM. Trimming stripped 10 bases from V and 4 bases from J, with 17 bases between. This chain's CDR3 is CATLPGSLGNTIYF. The CDR3 nucleotides are TGTGCCACTTTGCCGGGATCGCTAGGAAACACCATATATTTT.

This chain links TRBV6-5 with TRBJ2-3, with TRBD1 matching 8 bases. There are 15 residues in the CDR3. Trimming removed 2 bases from V and 5 bases from J; junction bases left unmatched: 6. Per the germline V gene, CDR1 is MNHEY and CDR2 is SVGAGI. The CDR3 loop is CASSYDQTGEDTQYF. The DNA of the CDR3 is TGTGCCAGCAGTTACGATCAGACAGGGGAAGATACGCAGTATTTT.

This clone was seen a few times. V is TRBV5-6 and J is TRBJ2-5, with D perhaps matching TRBD1 (5 bases). CDR3 length equals 14 residues. With 1 base removed from V and 5 bases from J, the gap between germline ends came to 12 bases. Germline V lookup: CDR1 SGHDT, CDR2 YYEEEE. CDR3 sequence reads: CASSLIQGGETQYF. DNA of the CDR3: TGTGCCAGCAGCTTGATCCAGGGTGGGGAGACCCAGTACTTC.

This chain joins TRBV5-6 and TRBJ1-4, with 9 bases matching TRBD1. Trimming took 4 bases from V and 6 from J; bases not matched to a gene: 7. This CDR3 spans 15 amino acids. CDR1 is SGHDT, CDR2 YYEEEE, per germline. CDR3 protein: CASSMIQGAHEKLFF. The CDR3 DNA sequence: TGTGCCAGCAGCATGATACAGGGGGCGCATGAAAAACTGTTTTTT.

This clone appeared a few times. The CDR3 DNA is TGTGCCAGCAGCCGCAGGACTAGCGGGGGGCCCTACAATGAGCAGTTCTTC. It yields the protein CASSRRTSGGPYNEQFF. The chain carries TRBV27 and TRBJ2-1; 14 bases fit TRBD2. Germline V lookup: CDR1 MNHEY, CDR2 SMNVEV (reference sequence). Trimming removed 6 bases from V and 2 bases from J; junction bases left unmatched: 6. The CDR3 sequence is 17 residues long.

The rearrangement links TRBV18 to TRBJ1-1; TRBD1 might be the D (6 bases). The CDR3 runs to 15 residues. Germline CDR1 reads KGHSH; CDR2 reads LQKENI. Trimming pared 3 bases from V and 6 bases from J, leaving 17 bases between. The CDR3 region is CASSPQTGFVAEAFF. CDR3 nucleotides: TGTGCCAGCTCACCGCAAACAGGGTTCGTAGCTGAAGCTTTCTTT.